Below, 23 T cell receptor beta chains from the same sample are listed, as sequenced in a study of T cell repertoires in cytomegalovirus infection. TCRdb re-derived calls from the reads in MiXCR, one entry per CDR3 protein. Of roughly 500,000 distinct CDR3 sequences in the sample, about 15% were seen once. Sample: CD8+ T cells from PBMCs. Source of these receptors: a human donor in good health (CMV status not recorded). Some clones in this sample may be carry-over from other donors' samples.

This chain connects TRBV5-1 to TRBJ2-1, with D possibly matching TRBD2 (5 bases). The CDR3 consists of 17 residues. Trimming stripped 1 base from V and 0 bases from J, with 14 bases between. Germline values: CDR1 SGHRS, CDR2 YFSETQ. Written as DNA, the CDR3 is TGCGCCAGCAGCTTGAGAGGGCCGACCTCCTCCTACAATGAGCAGTTCTTC. Its translation is CASSLRGPTSSYNEQFF.

The CDR3 DNA sequence: TGTGCCAGCAGTTGCCCGAGACAGGGGGGGGGGAGGCCCCAGCATTTT. As protein: CASSCPRQGGGRPQHF. The V gene is TRBV6-6, the J gene TRBJ1-5, with TRBD1 matching 9 bases. The CDR3 is 16 amino acids. From germline, CDR1 is MNHNY and CDR2 SVGAGI (reference sequence). V lost 4 bases, J lost 9 bases, and 13 bases stayed unmatched.

This chain links TRBV27 with TRBJ2-7, with 10 bases matching TRBD2. The CDR3 has 15 amino acids. The V gene end was trimmed by 6 bases and the J gene end by 2 bases; junction bases not matched to a gene: 7. The germline CDR1 and CDR2 sequences are MNHEY and SMNVEV (reference sequence). CDR3 sequence (DNA): TGTGCCAGCAGCGTGGGACTAGCGAAAACCTACGAGCAGTACTTC. This translates into CASSVGLAKTYEQYF.

In its sample, this clonotype was seen many times. V and J are TRBV28 and TRBJ2-1; 16 nucleotides align to TRBD2. V shed 6 bases and J 8 bases; nucleotides not matched to a gene: 19. This CDR3 has 20 residues. Per the germline V gene, CDR1 is MDHEN and CDR2 is SYDVKM. The CDR3 sequence: CASRTPRGTSGRARGDEQFF. The CDR3 coding sequence is TGTGCCAGCAGGACCCCTCGCGGGACTAGCGGGAGGGCCAGGGGCGATGAGCAGTTCTTC.

This clonotype was detected many times. The chain links TRBV29-1 to TRBJ2-3; D remains ambiguous. Trimming took 2 bases from V and 3 from J, leaving 15 bases between them. The CDR3 covers 15 residues. Germline V gives CDR1 SQVTM, CDR2 ANQGSEA. The CDR3 nucleotides are TGCAGCGTTGAACTGGACGTCGATAAAACAGATACGCAGTATTTT. It is translated as CSVELDVDKTDTQYF.

V and J are TRBV9 and TRBJ2-5; D possibly corresponds to TRBD2 (6 bases). The germline gives CDR1 SGDLS, CDR2 YYNGEE. This CDR3 comprises 15 residues. V was clipped by 0 bases and J by 1 base, with 10 bases between them. CDR3 amino acids: CASSVGGDFQETQYF. CDR3 DNA sequence: TGTGCCAGCAGCGTAGGAGGGGACTTCCAAGAGACCCAGTACTTC.

The CDR3 sequence: CASGGHDTQYF. CDR3 DNA sequence: TGTGCCAGCGGGGGGCACGATACGCAGTATTTT. The rearrangement uses TRBV9 and TRBJ2-3; possibly TRBD1 or TRBD2 for D (6 bases each). Trimming removed 7 bases at V and 6 bases at J, with 9 bases between. The CDR3 length is 11 residues. Looked up from germline, CDR1 is SGDLS and CDR2 is YYNGEE. The full variable domain, in which reference TRBV9 and TRBJ2-3 provide the parts outside the CDR3, is DSGVTQTPKHLITATGQRVTLRCSPRSGDLSVYWYQQSLDQGLQFLIQYYNGEERAKGNILERFSAQQFPDLHSELNLSSLELGDSALYFCASGGHDTQYFGPGTRLTVL.

At least ten counts were recorded for this clonotype. V gene TRBV25-1 combines with J gene TRBJ2-5; no clear D. Trimming stripped 5 bases from V and 5 bases from J, with 9 bases between. This CDR3 spans 12 amino acids. Germline assignment: CDR1 MGHDK and CDR2 SYGVNS. The chain's CDR3 is CASSSGGETQYF. In nucleotides, the CDR3 is TGTGCCAGCAGTTCGGGTGGGGAGACCCAGTACTTC.

This clonotype was seen repeatedly, ten times or more. The chain employs TRBV27 and TRBJ2-7, with D maybe TRBD2 (6 bases). CDR3 length equals 16 residues. CDR1 is MNHEY, CDR2 SMNVEV, per germline (reference sequence). Trimming left V 3 bases short and J 2 bases short, with 17 bases between. The CDR3 protein is CASSFGIRDSTYEQYF. As DNA, the CDR3 is TGTGCCAGCAGTTTTGGGATCCGGGACTCAACCTACGAGCAGTACTTC.

V and J are TRBV19 and TRBJ1-2, with 8 positions matching TRBD1. V trimming: 7 bases; J trimming: 2 bases; junction bases outside the gene matches: 6. Germline values: CDR1 LNHDA, CDR2 SQIVND (reference sequence). This CDR3 comprises 14 residues. As DNA, the CDR3 is TGTGCCAGTATCCTTACAGGGGGGAACTATGGCTACACCTTC. This encodes CASILTGGNYGYTF.

The CDR3 loop is CASSQDYRLPSTDTQYF. The CDR3 bases are TGTGCCAGCAGCCAGGACTACAGGTTACCTAGCACAGATACGCAGTATTTT. The chain is built from TRBV14 and TRBJ2-3, with D maybe TRBD2 (6 bases). Trimming stripped 3 bases from V and 0 bases from J, with 16 bases between. CDR3 length: 17 residues. Germline assignment: CDR1 SGHDN and CDR2 FVKESK.

This clonotype occurred a few times. This chain links TRBV7-9 with TRBJ1-2; D uncertain. Between the trimmed V and J ends, which lost 5 bases and 10 bases, there was a span of 5 bases. Per germline, CDR1 SEHNR and CDR2 FQNEAQ (reference sequence). There are 9 residues in the CDR3. The CDR3 protein is CASSRNYTF. The CDR3 region has the DNA TGTGCCAGCAGCCGGAACTACACCTTC.

The sample holds a few counts of this clonotype. The chain links TRBV6-5 to TRBJ1-3; the match to TRBD1 covers 8 bases. The germline V gene has CDR1 MNHEY and CDR2 SVGAGI. The CDR3 sequence is 14 residues long. J lost 3 bases, V lost 7 bases, and 5 bases had no gene match. The CDR3 protein is CASTATGDGNTIYF. The CDR3 DNA follows: TGTGCCAGCACCGCGACAGGGGATGGAAACACCATATATTTT.

A word on this clonotype: A read error may be the cause here, since a much bigger clone is one base away. The chain recombines TRBV10-3 with TRBJ2-2; no reliable D call. CDR1 is ENHRY and CDR2 is SYGVKD in the germline V gene. The CDR3 is 14 residues long. Trimming left V 8 bases short and J 0 bases short, with 10 bases between. The CDR3 DNA follows: TGTGCCATCTTGGAGCCATCGAACACCGGGGAGCTGTTTTTT. This encodes CAILEPSNTGELFF.

This clonotype was seen many times. The V gene is TRBV20-1, the J gene TRBJ2-1, with D perhaps TRBD1 or TRBD2 (6 bases each). V was trimmed by 3 bases and J by 5 bases, leaving 11 bases between them. Germline values: CDR1 DFQATT, CDR2 SNEGSKA (reference sequence). The CDR3 consists of 13 residues. CDR3 loop: CSASGGFNNEQFF. The CDR3 DNA follows: TGCAGTGCTAGCGGGGGCTTCAACAATGAGCAGTTCTTC.

The sample holds many counts of this clonotype. This chain links TRBV28 with TRBJ2-7; TRBD1 matches at 7 bases. Germline-derived CDR1 and CDR2 are MDHEN and SYDVKM. The ends lost 7 bases at V and 6 bases at J; junction bases unmatched: 12. This CDR3 has 14 residues. CDR3 sequence reads: CASTITLGQAEQYF. In nucleotides, the CDR3 is TGTGCCAGCACCATTACTTTAGGACAGGCCGAGCAGTACTTC.

This chain connects TRBV28 to TRBJ2-5, with a weak D call TRBD2 (5 bases). This CDR3 comprises 14 residues. CDR1 is MDHEN, CDR2 SYDVKM, per germline. The V end lost 4 bases, the J end lost 10 bases, and 19 bases lay between the germline ends. The CDR3, as DNA: TGTGCCAGCAGTTCATACTCTACTAGTTTTGGCCAGTACTTC. This sequence encodes CASSSYSTSFGQYF.

The table lists this clonotype with many counts. The rearrangement links TRBV12-5 to TRBJ1-1, with D unclear. The CDR3 sequence is 14 residues long. Germline V gives CDR1 LGHNT, CDR2 FRNRAP. Trimming removed 5 bases at V and 0 bases at J, with 10 bases between. This chain's CDR3 is CASGLPGVNTEAFF. The CDR3 nucleotides are TGTGCTAGTGGTCTTCCCGGGGTGAACACTGAAGCTTTCTTT.

The rearrangement uses TRBV12-3 or TRBV12-4 and TRBJ1-2; D uncertain. The CDR3 contains 15 residues. Trimming left V 8 bases short and J 4 bases short, with 20 bases between. The CDR3 DNA follows: TGTGCCAGCGGACTAGGGTCGGAAGGAAGCTATGGCTACACCTTC. The encoded protein is CASGLGSEGSYGYTF.

This clonotype was picked up many times. This chain links TRBV3-1 with TRBJ1-5; 8 bases align to TRBD1. V trimming: 5 bases; J trimming: 2 bases; junction bases outside the gene matches: 11. The CDR3 is 17 residues long. CDR1 and CDR2 from the germline V gene are LGHDT and YNNKEL (reference sequence). The CDR3, as DNA: TGTGCCAGCAGCTCCGGACAGGGCCCGTTAGGCAATCAGCCCCAGCATTTT. This translates into CASSSGQGPLGNQPQHF.

This clonotype has a handful of counts. The chain recombines TRBV25-1 with TRBJ1-1, with 8 nucleotides matching TRBD1. With 5 bases clipped from V and 5 bases from J, the junction kept 4 bases outside the gene matches. This CDR3 is 13 amino acids long. CDR1 is MGHDK, CDR2 SYGVNS, per germline. The CDR3, as DNA: TGTGCCAGCAGTACAGGGGGACGGACTGAAGCTTTCTTT. Translating it yields CASSTGGRTEAFF.

In this sample, this clonotype turned up a few times. This chain joins TRBV15 and TRBJ2-1, with TRBD1 as a possible D gene (5 bases). The CDR3 is made up of 15 amino acids. The ends were cut back, 4 bases at V and 1 base at J, with 11 bases in the middle. Germline assignment: CDR1 LNHNV and CDR2 YYDKDF (reference sequence). CDR3 sequence reads: CATSNGRDSYNEQFF. CDR3 DNA sequence: TGTGCCACCAGCAACGGCAGGGATTCCTACAATGAGCAGTTCTTC.

The chain is built from TRBV7-6 and TRBJ2-4; D possibly corresponds to TRBD2 (5 bases). V shed 3 bases and J shed 0 bases, with 15 bases lying between them. This CDR3 has 17 residues. The germline V gene encodes CDR1 SGHVS and CDR2 FNYEAQ. CDR3 protein: CASSFPSPNLAKNIQYF. The DNA of the CDR3 is TGTGCCAGCAGCTTTCCTAGCCCGAACTTAGCCAAAAACATTCAGTACTTC.